The clone carrying this T cell receptor (beta chain) occurred a few times. Its antigen is still unknown. The data were obtained in a study of blood T cells in healthy people across ages. At the level of the study: About one barcoded beta molecule per two T cells came from capture by template switching.

For the second PCR, which ran for roughly 6 to 12 cycles, a sample-barcoded 5' primer and a J-beta primer mix were used. TCRdb reanalysed the 5' RACE reads using MiXCR and keeps one entry per CDR3 protein. In the table there are about 730,000 distinct CDR3 sequences, approximately 43% of which are singletons. Study-level points and caveats: Per-million-T-cell TCR beta diversity fell roughly linearly with age. From one million sequenced T cells, diversity estimates were lower bounds.

The TCR comes from a woman in her sixties or seventies in good health. Sequencing used blood.

CDR3 nucleotide sequence: TGCAGTGCTAAACTAGTGGCTTACAATGAGCAGTTCTTC. Translation: CSAKLVAYNEQFF. The chain couples TRBV20-1 to TRBJ2-1; a weak D match, TRBD2 (5 bases). V was shortened by 4 bases and J by 4 bases, with 11 bases between the two germline ends. The CDR3 has 13 amino acids. Germline V lookup: CDR1 DFQATT, CDR2 SNEGSKA (reference sequence).